The 25 T cell receptor beta chains below were found in one sample sequenced in a study of blood T cell repertoires in COVID-19. Using immunoSEQ multiplex PCR, the repertoire was profiled, and TCRdb retains in-frame clones only, with some absent. The table includes 150,000 to 200,000 clones, roughly 86% detected once. Sequences were obtained from peripheral blood. These receptors all come from a woman aged 80 or over in a cohort sampled during active or convalescent COVID-19.

This chain connects TRBV6-4 to TRBJ2-1; TRBD2 matches 10 bases. This CDR3 is built from 14 residues. Trimming cost V 4 bases and J 9 bases; bases outside gene matches: 6. CDR1 and CDR2 from the germline V gene are MRHNA and SNTAGT. The CDR3 here is CASSVTSGAGEQFF. The CDR3 DNA reads as TGTGCCAGCAGTGTAACTAGCGGGGCGGGTGAGCAGTTCTTC.

A single count supports this clone. This rearrangement joins TRBV3-1 (or the pseudogene TRBV3-2) to TRBJ1-2; D might be TRBD1 (6 bases). This CDR3 has 14 amino acids. Germline assignment: CDR1 LGHDT and CDR2 YNNKEL (reference sequence). V was cut by 1 base and J by 8 bases, with 14 bases left in between. The CDR3: CASSQVRGWYGYTF. The CDR3 DNA reads TGTGCCAGCAGCCAAGTTAGGGGGTGGTACGGCTACACCTTC.

The V and J genes are TRBV4-3 and TRBJ1-2, with D perhaps matching TRBD1 (6 bases). The CDR3 contains 15 residues. The germline gives CDR1 LGHNA, CDR2 YSLEER. The germline V and J ends were trimmed by 0 bases and 5 bases, with 13 bases remaining between them. The CDR3 spells CASSQEYRVSYGYTF. The CDR3 nucleotides read TGCGCCAGCAGCCAAGAGTACAGGGTTTCTTATGGCTACACCTTC.

This clone was recorded only once. The chain combines TRBV10-3 with TRBJ2-7, with a weak D call TRBD2 (5 bases). The V end lost 11 bases, the J end lost 4 bases, and 18 bases lay between the germline ends. Germline V gives CDR1 ENHRY, CDR2 SYGVKD. The CDR3 extends over 13 amino acids. This CDR3 reads CASTPGNVYEQYF. The CDR3 nucleotides are TGTGCCTCCACCCCGGGGAATGTATACGAGCAGTACTTC.

A single count supports this clone. V is TRBV2 and J is TRBJ1-2, with 7 nucleotides matching TRBD1. Germline CDR1 and CDR2: SNHLY and FYNNEI. The junction had 9 bases not matched to a gene; V was cut back by 7 bases and J by 4 bases. The CDR3 loop spans 14 amino acids. The CDR3 DNA reads TGTGCCAGCACCAGTGACAGGGCGGGCTATGGCTACACCTTC. Protein product: CASTSDRAGYGYTF.

J is TRBJ2-3 and V is TRBV7-9, with 7 bases aligning to TRBD2. Unmatched junction bases numbered 5, after V lost 8 bases and J lost 6 bases. Germline CDR1 reads SEHNR; CDR2 reads FQNEAQ (reference sequence). The CDR3 is 12 residues long. In DNA, the CDR3 is TGTGCCAGCGCGGGAGAGTCGGATACGCAGTATTTT. It codes for CASAGESDTQYF.

The chain couples TRBV12-3 or TRBV12-4 to TRBJ1-2; the D is unclear. This CDR3 is 13 amino acids long. Deletions cut 3 bases from V and 3 bases from J, with 8 bases between. This CDR3 reads CASSFSGDYGYTF. The CDR3 nucleotides are TGTGCCAGCAGTTTCTCGGGAGACTATGGCTACACCTTC.

This chain links TRBV19 with TRBJ2-3; tentatively, D is TRBD2 (6 bases). This CDR3 contains 13 residues. Germline-derived CDR1 and CDR2 are LNHDA and SQIVND (reference sequence). Trimming took off 5 bases at V and 6 bases at J, with 12 bases between the two ends. This CDR3 reads CASSSRGGDTQYF. The CDR3 region has the DNA TGTGCCAGTAGTTCCCGAGGAGGGGATACGCAGTATTTT.

The chain carries TRBV6-1 and TRBJ1-2, with 7 bases matching TRBD1. Per germline, CDR1 MNHNS and CDR2 SASEGT. This CDR3 region has 16 residues. The junction had 12 bases not matched to a gene; V was cut back by 4 bases and J by 4 bases. In DNA form, the CDR3 reads TGTGCCAGCAGTGCTAAAACAGGGGCGCAGAGCTATGGCTACACCTTC. It yields the protein CASSAKTGAQSYGYTF.

This clone was found once. The chain uses TRBV28 and TRBJ1-2, with D possibly matching TRBD1 (5 bases). The V and J ends lost 6 bases and 0 bases respectively, with 8 bases between them. Germline V lookup: CDR1 MDHEN, CDR2 SYDVKM. The CDR3 runs to 13 residues. The CDR3 nucleotides are TGTGCCAGCAGCAGACAGTCTAACTATGGCTACACCTTC. Its protein product is CASSRQSNYGYTF.

V and J are TRBV7-2 and TRBJ2-7, with 7 bases that match TRBD1. The V segment lost 3 bases and the J segment 2 bases; nucleotides outside the gene matches: 4. In germline, CDR1 is SGHTA, CDR2 FQGNSA. The CDR3 spans 14 residues. CDR3 in amino acids: CASSFGGQAYEQYV. In nucleotides, the CDR3 is TGTGCCAGCAGCTTCGGAGGACAGGCCTACGAGCAGTACGTC.

The chain couples TRBV11-2 to TRBJ2-6; D unresolved. Germline V CDR1 and CDR2: SGHAT, FQNNGV. CDR3 length: 19 residues. Trimming took 8 bases from V and 0 from J, leaving 23 bases between them. The DNA of the CDR3 is TGTGCCAGCGCTACCCCCTCAGTCGTTAGGAGCTCTGGGGCCAACGTCCTGACTTTC. The encoded protein is CASATPSVVRSSGANVLTF.

This sequence joins TRBV18 and TRBJ1-1; maybe TRBD1 (6 bases). The germline V gene has CDR1 KGHSH and CDR2 LQKENI. The CDR3 has 16 residues. Trimming removed 3 bases at V and 5 bases at J, with 19 bases between. Here the CDR3 reads CASSPLINREGTEAFF. CDR3 coding DNA: TGTGCCAGCTCACCCCTTATCAACAGGGAGGGAACTGAAGCTTTCTTT.

This sequence joins TRBV10-1 and TRBJ2-2; D possibly corresponds to TRBD2 (6 bases). The germline V gene has CDR1 WNHNN and CDR2 SYGVQD (reference sequence). Trimming took off 1 base at V and 4 bases at J, with 7 bases between the two ends. This CDR3 has 14 residues. The CDR3 nucleotides read TGCGCCAGCAGTGAGTTACTAGCCACCGGGGAGCTGTTTTTT. Its translation is CASSELLATGELFF.

The V call is TRBV7-8, the J call TRBJ2-7, with a tentative D call TRBD1 (5 bases). Trimming stripped 1 base from V and 7 bases from J, with 17 bases between. The CDR3 sequence is 15 residues long. Germline V gene data show CDR1 as SGHVS and CDR2 as FQNEAQ. This CDR3 reads CASSLEVVRRGEQYF. DNA of the CDR3: TGTGCCAGCAGCTTAGAGGTGGTACGAAGGGGAGAGCAGTACTTC.

This chain joins TRBV19 and TRBJ1-5; maybe TRBD1 (6 bases). This CDR3 comprises 16 residues. V gave up 7 bases and J gave up 0 bases, with 16 bases separating them. Germline CDR1 and CDR2: LNHDA and SQIVND (reference sequence). CDR3 amino acids: CASNPLGGHSNQPQHF. CDR3 nucleotides: TGTGCCAGTAACCCACTGGGGGGGCATAGCAATCAGCCCCAGCATTTT.

The chain uses TRBV5-1 and TRBJ1-6, with 7 positions matching TRBD1. The CDR3 spans 15 residues. Looked up from germline, CDR1 is SGHRS and CDR2 is YFSETQ. J gave up 7 bases and V 6 bases, and 10 bases lay outside the gene matches. The chain's CDR3 is CASKLGQSENSPLHF. The CDR3 nucleotides are TGCGCCAGCAAATTGGGACAGAGTGAAAATTCACCCCTCCACTTT.

This clone was counted between two and nine times. This rearrangement joins TRBV28 to TRBJ2-2; D is possibly TRBD2 (6 bases). V was pared by 6 bases and J by 3 bases, with 17 bases between. The CDR3 totals 16 residues. CDR1 MDHEN and CDR2 SYDVKM come from the germline V gene. The CDR3 protein is CASSLGGFGDTGELFF. DNA of the CDR3: TGTGCCAGCAGCCTCGGGGGATTTGGGGACACCGGGGAGCTGTTTTTT.

The sample holds one count of this clone. The J gene is TRBJ2-7, the V gene TRBV12-3 or TRBV12-4; 8 nucleotides line up with TRBD2. The CDR3 loop spans 13 amino acids. The V segment lost 4 bases and the J segment 5 bases; nucleotides outside the gene matches: 4. The CDR3 is CASSYGGGHEQYF. In nucleotides, the CDR3 is TGTGCCAGCAGTTACGGGGGGGGACACGAGCAGTACTTC.

The CDR3 nucleotides are TGTGCCACCAGTGAACAGGGTTACGAAAAACTGTTTTTT. Amino acids: CATSEQGYEKLFF. The chain recombines TRBV24-1 with TRBJ1-4; tentative D call: TRBD1 (6 bases). The CDR3 is 13 residues long. Trimming shortened V by 4 bases and J by 8 bases, and 10 bases separated the two germline ends. Germline CDR1 is KGHDR and CDR2 is SFDVKD.

V is TRBV28 and J is TRBJ2-7; a weak D match, TRBD1 (6 bases). The CDR3 totals 14 residues. CDR1 is MDHEN, CDR2 SYDVKM, per germline. The ends were cut back, 3 bases at V and 6 bases at J, with 15 bases in the middle. DNA of the CDR3: TGTGCCAGCAGTTTCACCGGGACAACTCTCGAGCAGTACTTC. Its translation is CASSFTGTTLEQYF.

The V call is TRBV19, the J call TRBJ1-1; a weak D match, TRBD1 (6 bases). Germline V gene data show CDR1 as LNHDA and CDR2 as SQIVND (reference sequence). The CDR3 consists of 14 residues. Trimming left V 4 bases short and J 7 bases short, with 16 bases between. DNA of the CDR3: TGTGCCAGTAGTAAGAACAGGGTGAATGGTGAAGCTTTCTTT. Translating gives CASSKNRVNGEAFF.

This rearrangement joins TRBV29-1 to TRBJ1-2, with D maybe TRBD1 (6 bases). The CDR3 runs 15 residues. V was pared by 4 bases and J by 3 bases, with 18 bases between. In germline, CDR1 is SQVTM, CDR2 ANQGSEA. The chain's CDR3 is CSVGPDSSADYGYTF. The DNA of the CDR3 is TGCAGCGTTGGGCCGGACAGTTCGGCCGACTATGGCTACACCTTC. Using reference TRBV29-1 and TRBJ1-2 for the parts outside the CDR3, the full variable domain is SAVISQKPSRDICQRGTSLTIQCQVDSQVTMMFWYRQQPGQSLTLIATANQGSEATYESGFVIDKFPISRPNLTFSTLTVSNMSPEDSSIYLCSVGPDSSADYGYTFGSGTRLTVV.

This sequence joins TRBV5-8 and TRBJ2-3; D is unresolved. Germline V lookup: CDR1 SGHTS, CDR2 YDEGEE. The CDR3 has 13 amino acids. Trimming pared 2 bases from V and 8 bases from J, leaving 12 bases between. CDR3 region: CASSFKVRGTQYF. CDR3 coding DNA: TGTGCCAGCAGCTTCAAAGTTCGAGGTACGCAGTATTTT. Drawing the rest from reference TRBV5-8 and TRBJ2-3, the complete variable domain is EAGVTQSPTHLIKTRGQQATLRCSPISGHTSVYWYQQALGLGLQFLLWYDEGEERNRGNFPPRFSGRQFPNYSSELNVNALELEDSALYLCASSFKVRGTQYFGPGTRLTVL.

V is TRBV5-4 and J is TRBJ2-5; TRBD2 agrees at 9 bases. This CDR3 comprises 15 residues. With V trimmed by 5 bases and J by 2 bases, 7 bases remained unmatched. Germline V gene lookup returns CDR1 SGHNT and CDR2 YYREEE (reference sequence). The CDR3 loop reads CASRLKRGVQETQYF. The CDR3 DNA sequence: TGTGCCAGCAGACTAAAGCGGGGGGTACAAGAGACCCAGTACTTC.